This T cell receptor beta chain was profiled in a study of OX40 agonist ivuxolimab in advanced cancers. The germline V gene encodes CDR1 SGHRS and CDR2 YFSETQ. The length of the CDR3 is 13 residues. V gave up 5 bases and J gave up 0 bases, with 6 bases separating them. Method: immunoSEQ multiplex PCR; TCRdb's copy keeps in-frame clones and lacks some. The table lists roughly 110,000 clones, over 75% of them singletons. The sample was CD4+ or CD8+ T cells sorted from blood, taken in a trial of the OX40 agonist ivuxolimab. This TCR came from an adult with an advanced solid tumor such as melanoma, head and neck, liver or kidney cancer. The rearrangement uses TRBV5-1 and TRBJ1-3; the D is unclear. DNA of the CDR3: TGCGCCAGCAGTGAGTACTCTGGAAACACCATATATTTT. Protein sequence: CASSEYSGNTIYF.